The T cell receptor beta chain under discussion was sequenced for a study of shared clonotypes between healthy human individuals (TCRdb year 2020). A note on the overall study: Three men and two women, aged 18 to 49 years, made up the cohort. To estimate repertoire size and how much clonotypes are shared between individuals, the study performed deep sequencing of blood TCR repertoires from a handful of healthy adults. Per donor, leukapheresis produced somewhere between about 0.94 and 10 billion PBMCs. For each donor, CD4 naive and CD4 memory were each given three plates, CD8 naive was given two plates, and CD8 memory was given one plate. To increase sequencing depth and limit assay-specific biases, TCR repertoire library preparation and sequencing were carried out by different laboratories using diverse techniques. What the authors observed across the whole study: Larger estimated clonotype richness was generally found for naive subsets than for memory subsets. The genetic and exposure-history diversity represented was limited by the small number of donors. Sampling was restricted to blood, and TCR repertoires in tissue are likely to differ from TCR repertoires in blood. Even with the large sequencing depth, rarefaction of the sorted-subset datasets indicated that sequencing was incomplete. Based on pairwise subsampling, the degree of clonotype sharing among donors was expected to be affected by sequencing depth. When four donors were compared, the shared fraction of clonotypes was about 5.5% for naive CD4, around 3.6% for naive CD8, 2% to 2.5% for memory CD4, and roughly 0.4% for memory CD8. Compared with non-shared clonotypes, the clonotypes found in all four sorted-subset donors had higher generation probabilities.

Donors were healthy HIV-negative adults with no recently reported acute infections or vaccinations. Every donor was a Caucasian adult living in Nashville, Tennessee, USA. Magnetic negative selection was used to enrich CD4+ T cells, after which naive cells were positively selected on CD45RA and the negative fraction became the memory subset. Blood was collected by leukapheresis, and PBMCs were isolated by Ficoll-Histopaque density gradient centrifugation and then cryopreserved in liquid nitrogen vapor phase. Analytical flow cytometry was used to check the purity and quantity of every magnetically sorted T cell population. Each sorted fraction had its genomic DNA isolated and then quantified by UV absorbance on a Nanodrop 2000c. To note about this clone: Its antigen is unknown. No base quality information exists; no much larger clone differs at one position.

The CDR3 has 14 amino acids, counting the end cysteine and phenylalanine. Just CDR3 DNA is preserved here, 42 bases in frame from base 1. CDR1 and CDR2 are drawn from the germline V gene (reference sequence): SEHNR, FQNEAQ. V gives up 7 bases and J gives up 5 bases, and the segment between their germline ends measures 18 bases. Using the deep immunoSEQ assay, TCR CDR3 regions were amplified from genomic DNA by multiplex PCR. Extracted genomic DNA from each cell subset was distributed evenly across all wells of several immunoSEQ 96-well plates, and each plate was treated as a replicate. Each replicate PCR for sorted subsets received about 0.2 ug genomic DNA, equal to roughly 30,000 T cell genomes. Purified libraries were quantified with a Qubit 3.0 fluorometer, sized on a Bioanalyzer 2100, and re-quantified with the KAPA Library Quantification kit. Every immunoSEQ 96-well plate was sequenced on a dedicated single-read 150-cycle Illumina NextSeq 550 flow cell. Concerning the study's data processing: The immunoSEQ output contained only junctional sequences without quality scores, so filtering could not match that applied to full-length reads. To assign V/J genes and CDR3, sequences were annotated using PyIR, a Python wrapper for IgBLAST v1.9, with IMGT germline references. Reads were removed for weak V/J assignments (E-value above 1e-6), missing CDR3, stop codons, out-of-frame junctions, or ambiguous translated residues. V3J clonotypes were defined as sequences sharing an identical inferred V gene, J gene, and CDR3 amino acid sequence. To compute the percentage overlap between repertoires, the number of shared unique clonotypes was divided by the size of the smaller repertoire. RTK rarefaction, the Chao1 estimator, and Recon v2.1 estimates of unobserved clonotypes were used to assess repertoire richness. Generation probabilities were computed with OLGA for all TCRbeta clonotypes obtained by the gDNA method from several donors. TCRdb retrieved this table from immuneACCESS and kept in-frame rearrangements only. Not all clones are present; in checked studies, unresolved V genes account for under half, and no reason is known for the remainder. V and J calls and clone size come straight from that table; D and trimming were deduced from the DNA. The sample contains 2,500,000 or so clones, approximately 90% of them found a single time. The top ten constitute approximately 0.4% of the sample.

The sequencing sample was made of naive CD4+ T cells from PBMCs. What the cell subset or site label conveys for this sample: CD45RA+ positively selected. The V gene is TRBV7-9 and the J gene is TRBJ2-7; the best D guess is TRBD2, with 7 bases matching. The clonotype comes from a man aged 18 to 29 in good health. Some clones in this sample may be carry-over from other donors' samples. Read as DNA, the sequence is TGTGCCAGCAACCACGCGGGGGCTAAGGACGAGCAGTACTTC. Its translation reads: CASNHAGAKDEQYF.